The source of this TCR beta chain is a study of CD8+CD57+ T cells in acquired aplastic anemia. Study-level information: On average, sorted CD4+ and CD8+ cells gave around 3 ug of DNA. Overall study results and limits: Patients and controls had in common 25 to 30 CD8+ CDR3 sequences.

Profiles of TCR beta VDJ and CDR3 were generated from a genomic DNA template. From the reads, TCRdb called clonotypes with MiXCR, one entry per CDR3 protein. This sample has 260,000 or so distinct CDR3 sequences, with around 82% found just once. This CDR3 spans 11 amino acids. V was pared by 8 bases and J by 6 bases, with 9 bases between. Germline-derived CDR1 and CDR2 are SNHLY and FYNNEI. Regarding this clonotype: Its antigen remains unknown.

Before being chosen for sequencing, patients had shown CD8+CD57+ cell expansion by flow cytometry. Patients were treatment-naive when blood was sampled. The sample comprised sorted CD4+, CD8+, or CD8+CD57+ T cells (not recorded which) from PBMCs. The rearrangement uses TRBV2 and TRBJ2-3; D is perhaps TRBD2 (6 bases). This TCR derives from a human donor with aplastic anemia. The CDR3 loop is CASGRSDTQYF. Written as DNA, the CDR3 is TGTGCCAGCGGGAGGTCGGATACGCAGTATTTT.